These 30 T cell receptor beta chains were sequenced from one sample in a study of T cells in Graves' hyperthyroidism and ophthalmopathy. TCR beta CDR3 regions were amplified from RNA transcripts. First-round RT-PCR of the TCR CDR3 relied on the HTBI primer set. Each CDR3 protein gets one entry after TCRdb re-called the multiplex PCR reads with MiXCR. The table has a few hundred thousand distinct CDR3 sequences, 16% seen once. Sequenced material: blood. The receptors here all came from a woman between 40 and 50 years old with Graves' ophthalmopathy.

This clonotype was seen at least ten times. This sequence joins TRBV28 and TRBJ2-5, with D tentatively TRBD1 (6 bases). The CDR3 has 16 residues. The V and J ends lost 6 bases and 4 bases respectively, with 21 bases between them. Germline loops: CDR1 MDHEN, CDR2 SYDVKM. DNA of the CDR3: TGTGCCAGCAGGACCAACAGGGCGTCGTTGGGAGAGACCCAGTACTTC. Translated, it gives CASRTNRASLGETQYF.

The gene calls are TRBV6-1 and TRBJ2-3; 11 bases agree with TRBD1. There are 15 residues in the CDR3. V dropped 4 bases and J dropped 4; count of bases not matched to a gene: 4. The V gene's germline CDR1 is MNHNS and CDR2 SASEGT. CDR3: CASSGGQGGSDTQYF. The CDR3 DNA reads TGTGCCAGCAGTGGGGGACAGGGGGGGTCAGATACGCAGTATTTT.

This clonotype occurred many times. The V and J genes are TRBV5-1 and TRBJ2-5; D gene unclear. The germline CDR1 and CDR2 sequences are SGHRS and YFSETQ. This CDR3 contains 11 residues. Trimming pared 0 bases from V and 6 bases from J, leaving 3 bases between. CDR3 DNA sequence: TGCGCCAGCAGCTTGGGGAAGACCCAGTACTTC. Translated: CASSLGKTQYF.

Note on this clonotype: A much larger clone differs from this one at a single base, so this may be a read error. The rearrangement uses TRBV6-5 and TRBJ2-7; TRBD1 is a possible D gene (6 bases). V gave up 5 bases and J gave up 2 bases, with 10 bases separating them. This CDR3 has 13 amino acids. Germline CDR1 is MNHEY and CDR2 is SVGAGI. CDR3 protein: CASSDGTPYEQYF. The CDR3 DNA is TGTGCCAGCAGTGACGGGACACCCTACGAGCAGTACTTC.

This chain links TRBV6-1 with TRBJ2-2; D might be TRBD2 (5 bases). V gave up 6 bases and J gave up 6 bases, with 20 bases separating them. This CDR3 spans 16 amino acids. The germline gives CDR1 MNHNS, CDR2 SASEGT. CDR3 sequence: CASRPGSGINAGELFF. The CDR3 DNA reads TGTGCCAGCAGGCCGGGGTCCGGAATTAACGCCGGGGAGCTGTTTTTT.

V is TRBV20-1 and J is TRBJ2-2, with 8 bases aligning to TRBD1. With 0 bases clipped from V and 7 bases from J, the junction kept 4 bases outside the gene matches. The CDR3 loop spans 14 amino acids. Looked up from germline, CDR1 is DFQATT and CDR2 is SNEGSKA (reference sequence). This CDR3 reads CSARDHRGIGELFF. CDR3 nucleotide sequence: TGCAGTGCTAGAGATCACAGGGGGATCGGGGAGCTGTTTTTT.

This clonotype showed up many times. V and J are TRBV6-1 and TRBJ1-1, with unresolved D. Germline CDR1 and CDR2: MNHNS and SASEGT. The germline V and J ends were trimmed by 6 bases and 1 base, with 12 bases remaining between them. The CDR3 is 14 amino acids. CDR3 DNA sequence: TGTGCCAGCAGCTCCGGGCCTGCGAACACTGAAGCTTTCTTT. It encodes CASSSGPANTEAFF.

This clonotype was picked up a small number of times. The chain links TRBV10-3 to TRBJ2-5, with 12 bases matching TRBD2. Germline assignment: CDR1 ENHRY and CDR2 SYGVKD. CDR3 length: 13 residues. The trim removed 10 bases at V and 4 bases at J, leaving 4 bases unmatched. The CDR3 sequence is CATTSGGPETQYF. Written as DNA, the CDR3 is TGTGCCACGACTAGCGGGGGCCCAGAGACCCAGTACTTC.

This clonotype was counted between two and nine times. The chain has TRBV4-1 and TRBJ2-1; 7 bases line up with TRBD1. V trimming: 2 bases; J trimming: 5 bases; junction bases outside the gene matches: 6. CDR3 length equals 15 residues. Germline V gene sequence: CDR1 MGHRA, CDR2 YSYEKL. The CDR3 DNA sequence: TGCGCCAGCAGCCAAAACCGGGACAGCCACAATGAGCAGTTCTTC. Translating gives CASSQNRDSHNEQFF.

The chain carries TRBV20-1 and TRBJ1-5; TRBD1 might be the D (5 bases). Germline V gene sequence: CDR1 DFQATT, CDR2 SNEGSKA (reference sequence). V lost 1 base and J lost 3, with 10 bases in between. The CDR3 spans 14 residues. The CDR3 DNA reads TGCAGTGCTAGAGCTTCGACAGCCAATCAGCCCCAGCATTTT. Protein: CSARASTANQPQHF.

In this sample, this clonotype turned up a few times. The chain joins TRBV3-1 to TRBJ1-3; D not resolved. Germline CDR1 LGHDT, CDR2 YNNKEL (reference sequence). V was cut by 4 bases and J by 0 bases, with 10 bases left in between. The length of the CDR3 is 15 residues. For the CDR3, the DNA is TGTGCCAGCAGCCCGGCCGGATACTCTGGAAACACCATATATTTT. Its protein is CASSPAGYSGNTIYF. Supplemented by reference TRBV3-1 and TRBJ1-3, the full variable domain reads DTAVSQTPKYLVTQMGNDKSIKCEQNLGHDTMYWYKQDSKKFLKIMFSYNNKELIINETVPNRFSPKSPDKAHLNLHINSLELGDSAVYFCASSPAGYSGNTIYFGEGSWLTVV.

The chain links TRBV2 to TRBJ2-7, with TRBD1 matching 10 bases. This CDR3 is 17 amino acids long. Germline CDR1 is SNHLY and CDR2 is FYNNEI. Trimming at V came to 2 bases and at J to 2 bases, leaving 9 bases not matched to a gene. The CDR3 nucleotides are TGTGCCAGCAGTGAACTGCCGGGACAGGGGCCCCCCTACGAGCAGTACTTC. Protein sequence: CASSELPGQGPPYEQYF.

The rearrangement links TRBV6-1 to TRBJ2-2; the D call may be TRBD1 or TRBD2 (6 bases each). V lost 6 bases to trimming and J lost 4 bases, with 21 bases between them. The CDR3 extends over 17 amino acids. The V gene's germline CDR1 is MNHNS and CDR2 SASEGT. CDR3 sequence: CASSQGGSGLVTGELFF. The CDR3 nucleotides read TGTGCCAGCAGCCAAGGGGGTAGCGGCCTGGTCACCGGGGAGCTGTTTTTT.

This clonotype has at least ten counts. The rearrangement joins TRBV3-1 to TRBJ2-5; TRBD1 matches 12 bases. V trimming: 4 bases; J trimming: 2 bases; junction bases outside the gene matches: 5. The germline V gene encodes CDR1 LGHDT and CDR2 YNNKEL (reference sequence). The CDR3 consists of 16 residues. For the CDR3, the DNA is TGTGCCAGCAGCCCAGGGACAGGGGGCGAACAAGAGACCCAGTACTTC. Protein sequence: CASSPGTGGEQETQYF.

The rearrangement links TRBV5-1 to TRBJ2-7; 12 nucleotides line up with TRBD2. Germline CDR1 and CDR2: SGHRS and YFSETQ. The CDR3 loop spans 19 amino acids. J was trimmed by 6 bases and V by 2 bases; bases with no gene match: 18. The CDR3 here is CASSFSPTLLAGGPIEQYF. In DNA form, the CDR3 reads TGCGCCAGCAGCTTCTCCCCGACTTTACTAGCGGGAGGTCCGATCGAGCAGTACTTC. Together with reference TRBV5-1 and TRBJ2-7, the CDR3 gives the full variable domain: KAGVTQTPRYLIKTRGQQVTLSCSPISGHRSVSWYQQTPGQGLQFLFEYFSETQRNKGNFPGRFSGRQFSNSRSEMNVSTLELGDSALYLCASSFSPTLLAGGPIEQYFGPGTRLTVT.

V is TRBV6-1 and J is TRBJ1-3; D call uncertain. Trimming took 8 bases from V and 1 from J, leaving 9 bases between them. Germline V lookup: CDR1 MNHNS, CDR2 SASEGT. CDR3 length equals 13 residues. The DNA of the CDR3 is TGTGCCAGCTTAGGCGGTTCTGGAAACACCATATATTTT. The encoded protein is CASLGGSGNTIYF.

The chain joins TRBV11-3 to TRBJ2-1; 11 bases match TRBD2. This CDR3 has 18 amino acids. CDR1 is SGHNT, CDR2 YENEEA, per germline. V shed 1 base, J shed 3 bases, and the junction held 8 bases outside the gene matches. The CDR3 loop is CASSLGRLAGGGYNEQFF. CDR3 in DNA: TGTGCCAGCAGCTTAGGGCGGCTAGCGGGAGGTGGCTACAATGAGCAGTTCTTC.

This chain joins TRBV15 and TRBJ2-6, with 10 bases lining up with TRBD2. Per the germline V gene, CDR1 is LNHNV and CDR2 is YYDKDF (reference sequence). This CDR3 has 18 residues. V dropped 2 bases and J dropped 0; count of bases not matched to a gene: 4. Written as DNA, the CDR3 is TGTGCCACCAGCAGAACGGGACTAGCGATCTCTGGGGCCAACGTCCTGACTTTC. This sequence encodes CATSRTGLAISGANVLTF.

The sample holds many counts of this clonotype. This chain connects TRBV12-3 or TRBV12-4 to TRBJ1-1; no definite D call. V gave up 5 bases and J gave up 3 bases, with 13 bases separating them. This CDR3 has 14 amino acids. The CDR3 nucleotides read TGTGCCAGCAGTCCTCGTCTAGCGGACACTGAAGCTTTCTTT. It yields the protein CASSPRLADTEAFF.

This clonotype has at least ten counts. This rearrangement joins TRBV2 to TRBJ2-7; 12 nucleotides agree with TRBD2. V was pared by 5 bases and J by 4 bases, with 6 bases of the junction left unmatched. This CDR3 comprises 15 residues. The germline V gene has CDR1 SNHLY and CDR2 FYNNEI. The CDR3 nucleotides are TGTGCCAGCAGTCCCAGACTAGCGGGAGTTTACGAGCAGTACTTC. It yields the protein CASSPRLAGVYEQYF.

This clonotype was seen many times. The genes are TRBV27 and TRBJ2-4; D gene ambiguous. The CDR3 extends over 15 amino acids. The V gene lost 6 bases and the J gene lost 1 base, with 13 bases spanning the gap. Germline values: CDR1 MNHEY, CDR2 SMNVEV (reference sequence). CDR3 sequence reads: CASRPLSRAKNIQYF. The CDR3 coding sequence is TGTGCCAGCAGACCGTTATCTAGGGCCAAAAACATTCAGTACTTC.

This clonotype has only a few counts. V gene TRBV30 combines with J gene TRBJ1-4, with 8 bases lining up with TRBD1. CDR3 length equals 15 residues. The V gene's germline CDR1 is GTSNPN and CDR2 SVGIG (reference sequence). V was clipped by 3 bases and J by 5 bases; unmatched bases: 8. The CDR3 here is CAWSAQGAGNEKLFF. Here the CDR3 DNA reads TGTGCCTGGAGCGCCCAGGGGGCGGGCAATGAAAAACTGTTTTTT.

Only a few counts were recorded for this clonotype. The rearrangement joins TRBV19 to TRBJ1-6; D unresolved. Germline CDR1 and CDR2: LNHDA and SQIVND (reference sequence). This CDR3 has 16 amino acids. The V end was cut by 4 bases, the J end by 4 bases, with 14 bases between. The CDR3 nucleotides read TGTGCCAGTAGTAGAGACCTAAGACTTTATAATTCACCCCTCCACTTT. Translation gives CASSRDLRLYNSPLHF.

This clonotype was recorded a few times. A much larger clone differs by one base, so this may be a read error. The chain has TRBV27 and TRBJ2-7; TRBD1 matches at 9 bases. After removal of 6 bases from V and 1 base from J, the junction contained 4 bases not matched to a gene. From germline, CDR1 is MNHEY and CDR2 SMNVEV (reference sequence). The CDR3 runs to 14 residues. For the CDR3, the DNA is TGTGCCAGCAGGGCCGGGACAGGGTCCTACGAGCAGTACTTC. This sequence encodes CASRAGTGSYEQYF.

V and J are TRBV20-1 and TRBJ2-4; either TRBD1 or TRBD2 may fit D (5 bases each). CDR3 length: 16 residues. The V gene's germline CDR1 is DFQATT and CDR2 SNEGSKA (reference sequence). V was pared by 6 bases and J by 0 bases, with 18 bases between. The CDR3: CSADGARGLAKNIQYF. CDR3 bases: TGCAGTGCAGACGGGGCCCGGGGCCTAGCCAAAAACATTCAGTACTTC.

The sample holds many counts of this clonotype. The V gene is TRBV11-2, the J gene TRBJ1-1; 8 nucleotides agree with TRBD1. The V gene end was trimmed by 5 bases and the J gene end by 1 base; junction bases not matched to a gene: 6. Germline V gene lookup returns CDR1 SGHAT and CDR2 FQNNGV. CDR3 size: 15 residues. As DNA, the CDR3 is TGTGCCAGCAGCCTTTGGACAGGGTCGAACACTGAAGCTTTCTTT. It encodes CASSLWTGSNTEAFF.

This clonotype was seen at least ten times. The rearrangement uses TRBV10-3 and TRBJ2-3; 9 bases are shared with TRBD1. Germline V gene data show CDR1 as ENHRY and CDR2 as SYGVKD. V shed 5 bases, J shed 3 bases, and the junction held 6 bases outside the gene matches. The CDR3 has 15 residues. CDR3 nucleotides: TGTGCCATCAGTCCCCCGGGACAGGGAACAGATACGCAGTATTTT. It yields the protein CAISPPGQGTDTQYF.

V usage is TRBV7-9 and J usage is TRBJ1-4, with D maybe TRBD1 (6 bases). Deletions cut 3 bases from V and 9 bases from J, with 20 bases between. The germline gives CDR1 SEHNR, CDR2 FQNEAQ (reference sequence). There are 16 residues in the CDR3. Here the CDR3 reads CASSFTGSNGGKKLFF. The CDR3 DNA reads TGTGCCAGCAGCTTTACAGGGAGCAACGGGGGTAAAAAACTGTTTTTT.

In this sample, this clonotype turned up a few times. The chain employs TRBV19 and TRBJ2-7, with D hard to call. This CDR3 region has 13 residues. Between the trimmed V and J ends, which lost 2 bases and 4 bases, there was a span of 9 bases. The germline CDR1 and CDR2 sequences are LNHDA and SQIVND (reference sequence). The CDR3 protein is CASSISSGYEQYF. Here the CDR3 DNA reads TGTGCCAGTAGTATATCCTCCGGGTACGAGCAGTACTTC.

Only a few counts were recorded for this clonotype. The chain joins TRBV20-1 to TRBJ1-4; no clear D gene. This CDR3 spans 11 amino acids. Trimming shortened V by 6 bases and J by 7 bases, and 9 bases separated the two germline ends. Germline lookup yields CDR1 DFQATT and CDR2 SNEGSKA (reference sequence). CDR3 DNA: TGCAGTGCCAGTCCTGGTGAAAAACTGTTTTTT. Translated, it gives CSASPGEKLFF.